Presented here are 2 T cell receptor beta chains from one specimen sequenced in a study of a mutant IDH1 vaccine in newly diagnosed glioma. Some clones are missing from TCRdb's copy, which holds only in-frame ones; the method was immunoSEQ multiplex PCR. The table lists about 20,000 clones, roughly 82% of them singletons. These receptors are not linked to any known antigen. Regarding time point: week 23, last vaccination. A 20-mer mutant IDH1 peptide at 300 ug was injected subcutaneously with topical imiquimod. The specimen was PBMCs, collected from a glioma patient whose treatment included an IDH1 peptide vaccine. The origin of the receptors is a man aged 30-40 years with glioma.

This chain links TRBV19 with TRBJ1-1; D is possibly TRBD1 (6 bases). CDR3 size: 14 residues. Trimming cost V 7 bases and J 1 base, with 13 bases left between them. Germline loops: CDR1 LNHDA, CDR2 SQIVND (reference sequence). CDR3 in amino acids: CASTWARGNTEAFF. The CDR3 DNA reads as TGTGCCAGTACATGGGCCAGGGGGAACACTGAAGCTTTCTTT. The whole variable domain, remainder taken from reference TRBV19 and TRBJ1-1, is DGGITQSPKYLFRKEGQNVTLSCEQNLNHDAMYWYRQDPGQGLRLIYYSQIVNDFQKGDIAEGYSVSREKKESFPLTVTSAQKNPTAFYLCASTWARGNTEAFFGQGTRLTVV.

The sample holds one count of this clone. The junction differs from germline at one of its ends, possibly a read error. CDR3 protein: CASREGTGYGELFF. The CDR3, as DNA: TGTGCCAGCAGAGAAGGGACAGGTTATGGGGAGCTGTTTTTT. The V and J genes are TRBV6-1 and TRBJ2-2, with 8 bases identical to TRBD1. The length of the CDR3 is 14 residues. Per the germline V gene, CDR1 is MNHNS and CDR2 is SASEGT.